This T cell receptor (beta chain) was captured by sequencing in a study of T cells expressing NK-cell markers. Using the 5' RACE reads, TCRdb records one entry per CDR3 protein without DNA. This table lists about 140,000 distinct CDR3 sequences. CDR3 length equals 15 residues. Sequencing was done on a sample of blood T cells: a sorted CD56 or NKG2C T cell subset, CD4+ or CD8+ T cells, or bulk PBMC T cells (not recorded which). The chain recombines TRBV12-3 or TRBV12-4 with TRBJ2-5; the TCRdb call, TRBD2, lacks DNA for checking. This sequence was found in a man between 18 and 35 years old in good health. CDR3 residues: CASSPQAGGLETQYF.